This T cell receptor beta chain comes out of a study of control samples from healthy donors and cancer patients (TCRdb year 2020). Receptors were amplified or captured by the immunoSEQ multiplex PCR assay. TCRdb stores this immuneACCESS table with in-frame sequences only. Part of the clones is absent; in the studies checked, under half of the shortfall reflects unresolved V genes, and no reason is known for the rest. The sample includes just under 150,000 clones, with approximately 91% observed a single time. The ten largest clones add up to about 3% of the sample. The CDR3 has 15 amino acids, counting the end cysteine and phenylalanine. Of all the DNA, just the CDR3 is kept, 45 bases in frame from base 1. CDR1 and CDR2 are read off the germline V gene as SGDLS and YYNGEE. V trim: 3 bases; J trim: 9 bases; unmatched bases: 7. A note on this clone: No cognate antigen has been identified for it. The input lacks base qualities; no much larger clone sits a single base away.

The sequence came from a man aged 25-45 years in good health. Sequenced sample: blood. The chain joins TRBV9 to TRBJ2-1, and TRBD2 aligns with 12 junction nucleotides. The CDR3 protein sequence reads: CASSGVTSGGGEQFF. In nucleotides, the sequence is TGTGCCAGCAGCGGGGTGACTAGCGGGGGTGGTGAGCAGTTCTTC.